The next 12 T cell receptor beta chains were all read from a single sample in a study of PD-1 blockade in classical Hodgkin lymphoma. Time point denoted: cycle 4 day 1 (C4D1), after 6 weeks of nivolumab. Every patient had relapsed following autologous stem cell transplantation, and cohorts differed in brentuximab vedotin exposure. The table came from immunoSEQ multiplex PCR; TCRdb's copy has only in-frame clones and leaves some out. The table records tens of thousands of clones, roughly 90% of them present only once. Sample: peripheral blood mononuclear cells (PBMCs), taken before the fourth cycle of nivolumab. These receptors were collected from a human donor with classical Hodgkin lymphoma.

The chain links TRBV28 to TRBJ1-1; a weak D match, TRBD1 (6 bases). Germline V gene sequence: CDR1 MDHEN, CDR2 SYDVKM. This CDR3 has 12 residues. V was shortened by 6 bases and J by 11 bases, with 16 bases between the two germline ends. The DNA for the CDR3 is TGTGCCAGCAGCATAAAGAGGACAGACGCTTTCTTT. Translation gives CASSIKRTDAFF. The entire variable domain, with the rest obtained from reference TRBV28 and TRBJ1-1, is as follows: DVKVTQSSRYLVKRTGEKVFLECVQDMDHENMFWYRQDPGLGLRLIYFSYDVKMKEKGDIPEGYSVSREKKERFSLILESASTNQTSMYLCASSIKRTDAFFGQGTRLTVV.

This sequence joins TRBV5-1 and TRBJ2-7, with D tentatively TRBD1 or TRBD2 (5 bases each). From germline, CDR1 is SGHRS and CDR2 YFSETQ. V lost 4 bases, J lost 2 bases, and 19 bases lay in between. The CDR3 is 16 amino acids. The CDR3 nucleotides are TGCGCCAGCAGCCAAACAACCGGGACCGCAGCCTACGAGCAGTACTTC. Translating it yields CASSQTTGTAAYEQYF.

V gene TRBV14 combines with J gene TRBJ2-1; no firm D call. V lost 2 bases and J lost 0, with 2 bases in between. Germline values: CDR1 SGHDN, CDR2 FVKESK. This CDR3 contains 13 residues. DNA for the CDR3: TGTGCCAGCAGCCAAAGCTCCTACAATGAGCAGTTCTTC. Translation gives CASSQSSYNEQFF.

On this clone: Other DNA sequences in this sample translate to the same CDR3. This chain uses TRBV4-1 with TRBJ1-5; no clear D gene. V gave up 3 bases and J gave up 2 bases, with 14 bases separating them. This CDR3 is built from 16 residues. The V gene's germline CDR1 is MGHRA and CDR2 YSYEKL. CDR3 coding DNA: TGCGCCAGCAGCCAGGATGGTGGAATTGGCAATCAGCCCCAGCATTTT. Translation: CASSQDGGIGNQPQHF.

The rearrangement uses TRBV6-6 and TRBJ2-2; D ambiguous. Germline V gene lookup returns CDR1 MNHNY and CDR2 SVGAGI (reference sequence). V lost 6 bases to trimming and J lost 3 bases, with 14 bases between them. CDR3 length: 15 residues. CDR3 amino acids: CASRESRAHTGELFF. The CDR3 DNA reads TGTGCCAGCAGGGAATCAAGGGCCCACACCGGGGAGCTGTTTTTT.

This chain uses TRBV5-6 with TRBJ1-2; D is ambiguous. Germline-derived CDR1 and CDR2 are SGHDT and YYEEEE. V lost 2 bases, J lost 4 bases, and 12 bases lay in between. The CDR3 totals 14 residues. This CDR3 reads CASSFPKVLYGYTF. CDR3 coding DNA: TGTGCCAGCAGCTTCCCCAAGGTCCTCTATGGCTACACCTTC.

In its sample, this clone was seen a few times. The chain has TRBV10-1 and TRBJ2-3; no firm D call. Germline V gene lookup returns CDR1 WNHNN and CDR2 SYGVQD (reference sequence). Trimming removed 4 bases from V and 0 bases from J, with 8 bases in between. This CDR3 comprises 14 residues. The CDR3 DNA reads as TGCGCCAGCAGTGTAGGCGGAAGCACAGATACGCAGTATTTT. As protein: CASSVGGSTDTQYF.

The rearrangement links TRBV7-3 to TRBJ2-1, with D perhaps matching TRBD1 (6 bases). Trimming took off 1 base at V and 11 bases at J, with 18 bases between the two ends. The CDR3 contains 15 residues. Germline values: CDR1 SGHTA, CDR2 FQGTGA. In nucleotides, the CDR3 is TGTGCCAGCAGCTTAAGTGGGGGTACCGGACAGAAGCAGTTCTTC. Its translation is CASSLSGGTGQKQFF.

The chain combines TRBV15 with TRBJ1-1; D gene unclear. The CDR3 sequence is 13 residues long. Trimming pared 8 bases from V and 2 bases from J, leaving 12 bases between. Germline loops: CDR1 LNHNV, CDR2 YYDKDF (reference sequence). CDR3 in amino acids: CATLREFNTEAFF. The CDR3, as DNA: TGTGCCACCTTACGGGAGTTCAACACTGAAGCTTTCTTT.

In DNA form, the CDR3 reads TGTGCCAGCAGATGGACAGGGGCCTACGAGCAGTACTTC. It codes for CASRWTGAYEQYF. This chain joins TRBV28 and TRBJ2-7; 9 bases are a match to TRBD1. In germline, CDR1 is MDHEN, CDR2 SYDVKM. The CDR3 runs to 13 residues. V was pared by 6 bases and J by 2 bases, with 2 bases of the junction left unmatched.

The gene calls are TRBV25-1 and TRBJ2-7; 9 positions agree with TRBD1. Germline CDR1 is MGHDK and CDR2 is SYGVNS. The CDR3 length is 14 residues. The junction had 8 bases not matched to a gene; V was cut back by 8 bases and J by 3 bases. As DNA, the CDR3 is TGTGCCAGCGAAGGGGACAGGGCCGTCTACGAGCAGTACTTC. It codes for CASEGDRAVYEQYF.

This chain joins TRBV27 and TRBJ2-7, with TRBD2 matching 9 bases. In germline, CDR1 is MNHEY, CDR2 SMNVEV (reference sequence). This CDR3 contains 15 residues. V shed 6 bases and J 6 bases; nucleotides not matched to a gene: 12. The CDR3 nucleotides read TGTGCCAGCAGCAAGGGACTAGCAGGTTACTTCGAGCAGTACTTC. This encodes CASSKGLAGYFEQYF.